Listed below are T cell receptor beta chains from one sample, sequenced in a study of a mutant IDH1 vaccine in newly diagnosed glioma. Some clones are missing from TCRdb's copy, which holds only in-frame ones; the method was immunoSEQ multiplex PCR. The data contain about 120,000 clones, around 90% of them singletons. What these receptors recognize is not known. The input for sequencing was PBMCs, taken from a glioma patient whose treatment included an IDH1 peptide vaccine. Source of these receptors: a woman aged 45-60 years with glioma. The CDR3 runs from the conserved cysteine through the conserved F or W. Not all rows give a size; the values are once, few, many and, for expanded clones, a class.

clone_size	v_call	j_call	cdr3_aa
.	TRBV7-9	TRBJ2-2	CASLTARWGGELFF
.	TRBV7-9	TRBJ2-2	CASSLMGLAGAITGELFF
.	TRBV5-1	TRBJ1-3	CASSLRVLGNTIYF
.	TRBV4-2	TRBJ2-1	CASSQVGLAAISSYNEQFF
.	TRBV5-4	TRBJ2-1	CASSLGGSQYNEQFF
.	TRBV9	TRBJ2-1	CASSAPGLAGHEQFF
.	TRBV6-5	TRBJ1-1	CASGRGGGLTEAFF
once	TRBV19	TRBJ2-1	CASMRFLVAGEGDEQFF
few	TRBV9	TRBJ1-1	CASSVDRSFRTQGAFF
.	TRBV28	TRBJ2-7	CASNPPVAGPYEQYF
.	TRBV30	TRBJ2-1	CAWARDRYNEQFF
.	TRBV7-7	TRBJ2-2	CASSLGSGGATGELFF
.	TRBV2	TRBJ1-3	CASSLGQGLSGNTIYF
.	TRBV30	TRBJ1-2	CAWSERVGSGYTF
once	TRBV2	TRBJ1-2	CASSRTHSNYGYTF
.	TRBV28	TRBJ1-1	CASSSAGQLNTEAFF
.	TRBV7-3	TRBJ1-1	CASSLLGLTEAFF
.	TRBV7-2	TRBJ2-1	CASGQGTRYNEQFF
.	TRBV6-1	TRBJ1-5	CASSEVYQPQHF
once	TRBV7-2	TRBJ2-7	CASSPSGGVSYEQYF
.	TRBV20-1	TRBJ2-5	CSARVETQYF
once	TRBV25-1	TRBJ2-2	CASSGGGGELFF
.	TRBV28	TRBJ2-7	CASNRLAGDEQYF
.	TRBV30	TRBJ1-2	CAWSSNYGYTF
.	TRBV6-1	TRBJ2-1	CASSEAPTSGSFYEQFF
.	TRBV7-9	TRBJ1-4	CASSFTGAFEKLFF